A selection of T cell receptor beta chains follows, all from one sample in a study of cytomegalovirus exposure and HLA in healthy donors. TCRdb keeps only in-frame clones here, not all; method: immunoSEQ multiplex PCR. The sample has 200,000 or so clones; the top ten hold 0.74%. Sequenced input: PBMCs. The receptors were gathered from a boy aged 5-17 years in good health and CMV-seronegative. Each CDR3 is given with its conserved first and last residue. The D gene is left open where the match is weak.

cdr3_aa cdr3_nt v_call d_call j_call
CASTENRAGANVLTF TGTGCCAGCACCGAAAACAGGGCTGGGGCCAACGTCCTGACTTTC TRBV6-5 NA TRBJ2-6
CASSRAGINTEAFF TGTGCCAGCAGCCGTGCCGGGATCAACACTGAAGCTTTCTTT TRBV7-8 NA TRBJ1-1
CASSPPFRVYGAGYTF TGCGCCAGCAGCCCACCCTTCAGGGTCTATGGGGCGGGCTACACCTTC TRBV4-1 NA TRBJ1-2
CASSSQDRALVYGYTF TGTGCCAGCAGTTCCCAAGACAGGGCATTAGTCTATGGCTACACCTTC TRBV6-5 TRBD1 TRBJ1-2
CASSPLTDYNEQFF TGTGCCAGCAGCCCCTTGACAGATTACAATGAGCAGTTCTTC TRBV11-2 NA TRBJ2-1
CASSEVSGGTSSYNEQFF TGTGCCAGCAGTGAGGTTAGCGGGGGGACGAGCTCCTACAATGAGCAGTTCTTC TRBV2 TRBD2 TRBJ2-1
CASSSRAGGSYEQYF TGTGCCAGCAGTTCACGAGCGGGGGGATCGTACGAGCAGTACTTC TRBV27 TRBD2 TRBJ2-7
CASSLTSSANEKLFF TGTGCCAGCAGCTTAACTTCGAGCGCTAATGAAAAACTGTTTTTT TRBV7-2 NA TRBJ1-4
CASSTKVMGLHNTGELFF TGTGCCAGCAGCACGAAAGTGATGGGACTTCACAACACCGGGGAGCTGTTTTTT TRBV7-2 NA TRBJ2-2
CASSPWTDQETQYF TGTGCCAGCAGCCCATGGACAGACCAAGAGACCCAGTACTTC TRBV14 NA TRBJ2-5
CASSGLYGQGSGYTF TGTGCCAGCAGTGGCCTCTATGGGCAGGGCAGCGGCTACACCTTC TRBV6-5 NA TRBJ1-2
CASTSGTSGLSTDTQYF TGTGCCAGCACCTCCGGGACTAGCGGATTAAGCACAGATACGCAGTATTTT TRBV9 TRBD2 TRBJ2-3
CASSLGTLNTGELFF TGCGCCAGCAGCTTGGGGACACTGAACACCGGGGAGCTGTTTTTT TRBV5-1 NA TRBJ2-2
CASSSQAHTEAFF TGTGCCAGCAGTTCCCAAGCGCACACTGAAGCTTTCTTT TRBV7-9 NA TRBJ1-1
CASLQKPRDQYF TGCGCCAGCCTACAAAAGCCCCGGGACCAGTACTTC TRBV4-1 NA TRBJ2-5
CASSEMSIQAETQYF TGTGCCAGCAGTGAAATGTCCATCCAGGCGGAGACCCAGTACTTC TRBV6-1 NA TRBJ2-5
CASSWSGQGNYGYTF TGCGCCAGCAGCTGGTCAGGACAGGGGAACTATGGCTACACCTTC TRBV5-1 TRBD1 TRBJ1-2
CASSLRGSSMVGYTF TGTGCCAGCAGCTTGAGGGGGTCCTCCATGGTGGGGTACACCTTC TRBV5-6 NA TRBJ1-2
CASSFQGGNYGYTF TGTGCCAGCAGCTTCCAAGGGGGCAACTATGGCTACACCTTC TRBV7-9 TRBD1 TRBJ1-2
CASSGPGGHEQFF TGTGCCAGCAGTGGTCCGGGGGGACATGAGCAGTTCTTC TRBV25-1 TRBD2 TRBJ2-1
CASTYSTTGELFF TGTGCCAGCACCTATAGCACGACCGGAGAGCTGTTTTTT TRBV9 NA TRBJ2-2
CASSDDGGGPDTQYF TGTGCCAGCAGTGACGATGGCGGGGGCCCAGATACGCAGTATTTT TRBV6-4 NA TRBJ2-3
CASSIAGQVYEQYF TGTGCCAGTAGTATAGCGGGACAAGTCTACGAGCAGTACTTC TRBV19 NA TRBJ2-7
CSVEGQGYTDTQYF TGCAGCGTTGAGGGACAGGGTTACACAGATACGCAGTATTTT TRBV29-1 TRBD1 TRBJ2-3